This T cell receptor beta chain was sequenced for a study of control samples from healthy donors and cancer patients. This table comes from immunoSEQ multiplex PCR, and its TCRdb copy is limited to in-frame clones, with some not included. Among approximately 100,000 clones, 80% to 90% were seen once, and the ten largest hold around 17%. V trimming: 1 base; J trimming: 7 bases; junction bases outside the gene matches: 16. Germline V gene data show CDR1 as SNHLY and CDR2 as FYNNEI. There are 20 residues in the CDR3. This clone was picked up a small number of times. Other DNA sequences of this sample code for an identical CDR3.

The sequencing sample was made of blood. The rearrangement joins TRBV2 to TRBJ2-7, with TRBD2 matching over 16 bases. The source of this sequence is a woman aged 45-59 years in good health. CDR3 loop: CASSEGGFPGTSGGAGEQYF. The CDR3 DNA reads TGTGCCAGCAGTGAAGGTGGTTTCCCCGGGACTAGCGGGGGGGCGGGTGAGCAGTACTTC.